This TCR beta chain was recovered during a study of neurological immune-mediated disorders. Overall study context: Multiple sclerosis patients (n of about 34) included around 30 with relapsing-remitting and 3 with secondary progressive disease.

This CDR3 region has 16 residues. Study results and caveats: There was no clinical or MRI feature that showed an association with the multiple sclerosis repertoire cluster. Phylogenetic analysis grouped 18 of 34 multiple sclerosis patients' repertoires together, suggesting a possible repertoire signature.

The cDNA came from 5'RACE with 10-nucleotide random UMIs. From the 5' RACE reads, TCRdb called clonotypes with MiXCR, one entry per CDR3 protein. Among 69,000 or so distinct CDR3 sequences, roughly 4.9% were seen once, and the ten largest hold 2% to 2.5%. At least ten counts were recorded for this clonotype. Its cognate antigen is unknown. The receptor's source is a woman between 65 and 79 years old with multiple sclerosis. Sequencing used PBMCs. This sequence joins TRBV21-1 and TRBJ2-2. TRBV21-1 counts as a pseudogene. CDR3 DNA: TGTGCCAGCAGCAAAGAACCAGCTACGAACACCGGGGAGCTGTTTTTT. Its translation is CASSKEPATNTGELFF.